This is a list of T cell receptor beta chains from one sample in a study of beta chain features in type 1 diabetes. Profiled with immunoSEQ multiplex PCR; TCRdb holds only in-frame clones, not every one. This sample has about 160,000 clones, with roughly 9% found just once. The sequencing sample was made of central memory CD4+ T cells from blood. These receptors originate from a woman younger than 35 in good health. Each CDR3 is given with its conserved first and last residue. The order of the fields is V gene, clone size, D gene, J gene, CDR3 DNA, CDR3 protein. The D gene is left open where the match is weak. Where a row states a size, it is once, few, many or the class of an expanded clone; other rows omit it.

TRBV7-2,-,-,TRBJ2-7,TGTGCCAGCAGCTTAGTACCGCGGGGTTCCTACGAGCAGTACTTC,CASSLVPRGSYEQYF
TRBV9,few,TRBD1,TRBJ1-1,TGTGCCAGCAGCGAGACAGGGGGCACTGAAGCTTTCTTT,CASSETGGTEAFF
TRBV9,-,-,TRBJ1-1,TGTGCCAGCAAGAAGGAGGACAGAATGAACACTGAAGCTTTCTTT,CASKKEDRMNTEAFF
TRBV18,few,TRBD1,TRBJ1-5,TGTGCCAGCTCACCACCGCAGGACAGGGGTCAGCCCCAGCATTTT,CASSPPQDRGQPQHF
TRBV7-2,-,TRBD1,TRBJ2-5,TGTGCCAGCAGCTTAGGCCGGACAGGGATGGGAGAGACCCAGTACTTC,CASSLGRTGMGETQYF
TRBV27,few,TRBD1,TRBJ1-1,TGTGCCAGCAGTCCCCTGAGGGGGCCAGCTTTCTTT,CASSPLRGPAFF
TRBV29-1,few,TRBD2,TRBJ2-3,TGCAGCGTCGTTCCACTAGCGGGGGCAGATACGCAGTATTTT,CSVVPLAGADTQYF
TRBV2,-,-,TRBJ2-3,TGTGCCAGCAGCGTTAGTGTGGGCACAGATACGCAGTATTTT,CASSVSVGTDTQYF
TRBV18,many,TRBD1,TRBJ2-7,TGTGCCAGCTCACCCACGTTTCAAACAGGGGATGTCCCCTACGAGCAGTACTTC,CASSPTFQTGDVPYEQYF
TRBV7-9,few,-,TRBJ2-1,TGTGCCAGCACCAAACCCGGTGGCTACAATGAGCAGTTCTTC,CASTKPGGYNEQFF
TRBV5-4,-,TRBD2,TRBJ2-3,TGTGCCAGCAGCCCTTCTTCCTTAGCGGGAGCCGATACGCAGTATTTT,CASSPSSLAGADTQYF
TRBV13,few,-,TRBJ2-2,TGTGCCAGCAGCTCCTCCAGAGGAGGGGAGCTGTTTTTT,CASSSSRGGELFF
TRBV4-3,-,-,TRBJ2-1,TGCGCCAGCAGCCAAGCACTTACAGGGACCGAGCAGTTCTTC,CASSQALTGTEQFF
TRBV30,few,TRBD2,TRBJ2-1,TGTGCCTGGAGTGCGACTAGCGGGGCCCGCGAGCAGTTCTTC,CAWSATSGAREQFF
TRBV5-1,few,-,TRBJ2-2,TGCGCCAGCAGCTGGACGGGGACCGGGGAGCTGTTTTTT,CASSWTGTGELFF
TRBV11-2,-,-,TRBJ2-1,TGTGCCAGCAGCTTATACCAAGCGAGTACCTACAATGAGCAGTTCTTC,CASSLYQASTYNEQFF
TRBV6-6,-,TRBD1,TRBJ1-5,TGTGCCAGCAGTCCCCTGTCCCAGGGGGAGCCTCAGCCCCAGCATTTT,CASSPLSQGEPQPQHF
TRBV5-1,few,-,TRBJ2-2,TGCGCCAGCAGCTTGTTTCAGGGGAACACCGGGGAGCTGTTTTTT,CASSLFQGNTGELFF
TRBV4-3,few,TRBD1,TRBJ1-4,TGCGCCAGCAGCCAACGTTGGGACAGAGGGAATGAAAAACTGTTTTTT,CASSQRWDRGNEKLFF
TRBV29-1,-,-,TRBJ2-3,TGCAGCGTCGCGGTTGGAGATACGCAGTATTTT,CSVAVGDTQYF
TRBV7-2,-,TRBD2,TRBJ2-1,TGTGCCAGCAGCTCCCCGGGACTAGAAATGCTCTTC,CASSSPGLEMLF
TRBV2,few,-,TRBJ2-3,TGTGCCAGCAGTTCAGGAAGGGGGACGCAGTATTTT,CASSSGRGTQYF